The present T cell receptor (beta chain) was sequenced within a study of cytomegalovirus exposure and HLA in healthy donors. Study findings and constraints: It was 150 to 200 TCR beta chains that were listed as cytomegalovirus-associated.

The CDR3 sequence is 16 residues long. V was pared by 9 bases and J by 4 bases, with 13 bases of the junction left unmatched. Germline assignment: CDR1 SGHNT and CDR2 YYREEE (reference sequence). The donors were members of the validation cohort, which comprised 120 subjects and was separate from the first cohort of 730 or so subjects. As for this clone: The antigen remains unidentified.

Generated by immunoSEQ multiplex PCR, the TCRdb table keeps only in-frame clones and is missing some. The sample carries about 160,000 clones, 70% to 90% recorded once. Sample: PBMCs. The origin of this receptor is a man aged 30 to 45 in good health and CMV-seropositive. This rearrangement joins TRBV5-4 to TRBJ2-2; 9 bases match TRBD2. In nucleotides, the CDR3 is TGTGCCACCACCCTTATGCTAGCGGGGATCACCGGGGAGCTGTTTTTT. The encoded protein is CATTLMLAGITGELFF.